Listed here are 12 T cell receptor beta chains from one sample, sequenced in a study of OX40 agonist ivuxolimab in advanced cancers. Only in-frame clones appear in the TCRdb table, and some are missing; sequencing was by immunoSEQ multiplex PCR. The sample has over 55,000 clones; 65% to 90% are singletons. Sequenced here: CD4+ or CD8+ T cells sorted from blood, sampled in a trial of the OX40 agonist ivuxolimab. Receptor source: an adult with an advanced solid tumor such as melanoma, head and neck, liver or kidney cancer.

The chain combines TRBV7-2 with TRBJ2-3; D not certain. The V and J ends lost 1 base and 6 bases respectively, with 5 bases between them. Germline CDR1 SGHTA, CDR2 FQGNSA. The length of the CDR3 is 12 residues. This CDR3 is CASSLDKDTQYF. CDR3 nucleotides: TGTGCCAGCAGCTTAGATAAGGATACGCAGTATTTT.

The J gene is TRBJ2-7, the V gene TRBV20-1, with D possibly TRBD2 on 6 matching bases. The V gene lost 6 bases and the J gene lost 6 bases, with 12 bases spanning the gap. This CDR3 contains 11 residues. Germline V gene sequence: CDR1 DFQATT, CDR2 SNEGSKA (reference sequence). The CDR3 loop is CSALWGGEQYF. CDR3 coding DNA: TGCAGTGCCCTCTGGGGAGGCGAGCAGTACTTC.

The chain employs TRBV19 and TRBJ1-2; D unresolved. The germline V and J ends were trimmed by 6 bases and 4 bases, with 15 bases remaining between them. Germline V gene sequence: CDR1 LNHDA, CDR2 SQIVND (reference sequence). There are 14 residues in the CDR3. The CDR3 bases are TGTGCCAGTAGGGCTCCGGGAGCAGGCTATGGCTACACCTTC. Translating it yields CASRAPGAGYGYTF.

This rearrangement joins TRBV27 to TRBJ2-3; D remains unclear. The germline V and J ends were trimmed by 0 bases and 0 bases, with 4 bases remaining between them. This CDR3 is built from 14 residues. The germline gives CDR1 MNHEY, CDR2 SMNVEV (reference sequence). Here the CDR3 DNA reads TGTGCCAGCAGTTTATCGAGCAGCACAGATACGCAGTATTTT. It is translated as CASSLSSSTDTQYF.

CDR3 amino acids: CASSLVASGGQETQYF. The CDR3 DNA sequence: TGTGCCAGCAGCTTAGTTGCTAGCGGGGGCCAAGAGACCCAGTACTTC. The V call is TRBV7-2, the J call TRBJ2-5, with 10 bases aligning to TRBD2. Germline V gives CDR1 SGHTA, CDR2 FQGNSA. The CDR3 contains 16 residues. The ends lost 1 base at V and 1 base at J; junction bases unmatched: 3.

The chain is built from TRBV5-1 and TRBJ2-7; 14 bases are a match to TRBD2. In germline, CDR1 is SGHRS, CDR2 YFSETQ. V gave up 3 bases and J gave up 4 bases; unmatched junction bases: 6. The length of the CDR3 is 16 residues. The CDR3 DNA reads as TGCGCCAGCAGCTGGGGACTAGCGGGAGTGGGGTACGAGCAGTACTTC. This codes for CASSWGLAGVGYEQYF.

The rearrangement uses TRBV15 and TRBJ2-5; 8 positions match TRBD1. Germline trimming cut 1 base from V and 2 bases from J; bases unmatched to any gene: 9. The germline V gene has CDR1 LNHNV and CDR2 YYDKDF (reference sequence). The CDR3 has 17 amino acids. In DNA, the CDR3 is TGTGCCACCAGCAGAGGGACAGGGTCCTTTGGGCAAGAGACCCAGTACTTC. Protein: CATSRGTGSFGQETQYF.

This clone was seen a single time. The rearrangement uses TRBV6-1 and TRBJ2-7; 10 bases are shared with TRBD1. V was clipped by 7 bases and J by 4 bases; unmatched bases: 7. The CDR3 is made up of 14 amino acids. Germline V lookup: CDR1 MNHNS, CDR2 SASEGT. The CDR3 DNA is TGTGCCAGCACCCCGACAGGGGGCGGGTACGAGCAGTACTTC. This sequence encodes CASTPTGGGYEQYF.

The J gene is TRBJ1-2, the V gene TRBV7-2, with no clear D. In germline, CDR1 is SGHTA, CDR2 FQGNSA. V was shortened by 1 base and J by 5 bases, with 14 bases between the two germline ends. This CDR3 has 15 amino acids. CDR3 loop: CASSLEGTTSYGYTF. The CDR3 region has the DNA TGTGCCAGCAGCTTAGAAGGTACAACCTCTTATGGCTACACCTTC.

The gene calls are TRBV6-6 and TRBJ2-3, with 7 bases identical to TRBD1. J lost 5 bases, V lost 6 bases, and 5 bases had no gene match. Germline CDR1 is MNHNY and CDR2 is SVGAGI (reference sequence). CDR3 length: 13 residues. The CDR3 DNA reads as TGTGCCAGCAGCCCACAGGGGTTAGATACGCAGTATTTT. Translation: CASSPQGLDTQYF.

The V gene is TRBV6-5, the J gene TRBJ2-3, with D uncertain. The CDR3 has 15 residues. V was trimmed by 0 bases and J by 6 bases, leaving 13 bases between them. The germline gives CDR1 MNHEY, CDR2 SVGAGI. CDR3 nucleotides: TGTGCCAGCAGTTACTCCCGCGAGTCGTCGGATACGCAGTATTTT. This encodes CASSYSRESSDTQYF.

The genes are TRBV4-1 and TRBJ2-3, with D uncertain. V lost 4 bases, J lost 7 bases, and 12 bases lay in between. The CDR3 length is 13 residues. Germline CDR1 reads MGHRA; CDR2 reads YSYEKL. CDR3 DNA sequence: TGCGCCAGCAGCCCCCCTAGTTCTCATACGCAGTATTTT. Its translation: CASSPPSSHTQYF.